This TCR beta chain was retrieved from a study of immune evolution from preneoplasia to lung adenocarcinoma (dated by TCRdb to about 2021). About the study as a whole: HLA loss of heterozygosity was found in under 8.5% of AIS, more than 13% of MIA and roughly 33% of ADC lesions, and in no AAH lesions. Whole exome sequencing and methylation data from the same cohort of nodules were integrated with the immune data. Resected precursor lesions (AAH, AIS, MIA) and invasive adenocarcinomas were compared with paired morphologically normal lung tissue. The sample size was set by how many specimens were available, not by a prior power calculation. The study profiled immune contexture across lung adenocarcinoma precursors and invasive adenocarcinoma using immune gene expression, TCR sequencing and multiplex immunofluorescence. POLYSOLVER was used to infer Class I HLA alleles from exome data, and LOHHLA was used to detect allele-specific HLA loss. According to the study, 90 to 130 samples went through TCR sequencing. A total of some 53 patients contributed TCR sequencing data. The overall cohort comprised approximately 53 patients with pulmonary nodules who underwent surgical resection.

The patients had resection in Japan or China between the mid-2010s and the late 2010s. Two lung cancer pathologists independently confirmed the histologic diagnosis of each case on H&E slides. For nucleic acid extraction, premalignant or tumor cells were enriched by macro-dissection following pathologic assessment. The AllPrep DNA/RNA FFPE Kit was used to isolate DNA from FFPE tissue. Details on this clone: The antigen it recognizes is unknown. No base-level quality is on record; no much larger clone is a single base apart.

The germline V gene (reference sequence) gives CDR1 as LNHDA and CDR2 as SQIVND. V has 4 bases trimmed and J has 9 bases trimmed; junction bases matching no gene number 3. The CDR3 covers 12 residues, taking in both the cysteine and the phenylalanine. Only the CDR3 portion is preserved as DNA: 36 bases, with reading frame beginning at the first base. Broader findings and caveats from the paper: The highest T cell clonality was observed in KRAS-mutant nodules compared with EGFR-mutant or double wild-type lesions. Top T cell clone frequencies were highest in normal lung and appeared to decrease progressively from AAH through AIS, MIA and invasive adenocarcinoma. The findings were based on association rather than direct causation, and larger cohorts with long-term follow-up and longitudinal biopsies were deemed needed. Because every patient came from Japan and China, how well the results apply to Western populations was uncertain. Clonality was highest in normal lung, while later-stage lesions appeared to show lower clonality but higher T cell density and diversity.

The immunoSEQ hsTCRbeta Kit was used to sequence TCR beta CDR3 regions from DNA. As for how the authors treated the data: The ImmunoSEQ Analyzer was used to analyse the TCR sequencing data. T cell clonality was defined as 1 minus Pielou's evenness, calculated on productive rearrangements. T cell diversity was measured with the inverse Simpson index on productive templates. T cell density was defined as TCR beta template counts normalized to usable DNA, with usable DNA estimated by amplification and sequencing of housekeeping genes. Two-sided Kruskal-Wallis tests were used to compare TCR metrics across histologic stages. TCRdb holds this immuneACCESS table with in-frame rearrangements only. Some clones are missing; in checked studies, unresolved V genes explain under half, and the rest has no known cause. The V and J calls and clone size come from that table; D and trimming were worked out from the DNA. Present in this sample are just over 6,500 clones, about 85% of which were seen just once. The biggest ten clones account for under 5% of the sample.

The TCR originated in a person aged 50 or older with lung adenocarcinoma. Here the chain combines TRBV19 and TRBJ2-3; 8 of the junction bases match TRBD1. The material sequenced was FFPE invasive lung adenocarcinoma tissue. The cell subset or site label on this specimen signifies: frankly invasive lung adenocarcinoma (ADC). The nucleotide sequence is TGTGCCAGTAGTACGGGACAGGCAACGCAGTATTTT. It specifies CASSTGQATQYF.